The T cell receptor (beta chain) described here comes from a study of a mutant IDH1 vaccine in newly diagnosed glioma. Study-level information: Beginning 4-6 weeks after radiotherapy alone, or with temozolomide cycles, vaccination took place.

Notes on this clone: Its antigen is unidentified.

The repertoire was sequenced with immunoSEQ multiplex PCR; TCRdb's copy has only in-frame clones and lacks some. The sample yields 27,000 or so clones, approximately 80% seen once. Described time point: week 5, during vaccination. The vaccine gave 300 ug of a 20-mer mutant IDH1 peptide subcutaneously per dose. Donors' newly diagnosed IDH1-mutant WHO grade 3 or 4 astrocytomas lacked nuclear ATRX. Germline CDR1 and CDR2: LNHDA and SQIVND (reference sequence). The ends lost 3 bases at V and 7 bases at J; junction bases unmatched: 3. The CDR3 totals 13 residues. This TCR came from a middle-aged man with glioma. Some clones in this sample may be carry-over from other donors' samples. Sequenced material: PBMCs, taken from a glioma patient whose treatment included an IDH1 peptide vaccine. V usage is TRBV19 and J usage is TRBJ2-3; TRBD2 matches 8 bases. The CDR3 coding sequence is TGTGCCAGTAGTATCGGCGGGGGGAATACGCAGTATTTT. It is translated as CASSIGGGNTQYF. The full variable domain, rest sourced from reference TRBV19 and TRBJ2-3, is DGGITQSPKYLFRKEGQNVTLSCEQNLNHDAMYWYRQDPGQGLRLIYYSQIVNDFQKGDIAEGYSVSREKKESFPLTVTSAQKNPTAFYLCASSIGGGNTQYFGPGTRLTVL.